This TCR beta chain is drawn from a study of T cells in Graves' hyperthyroidism and ophthalmopathy. This clonotype turned up a few times. TCR beta CDR3 sequences were amplified from RNA transcripts. TCR CDR3 underwent first-round RT-PCR with the HTBI primer set. TCRdb re-derived calls from the multiplex PCR reads in MiXCR, one entry per CDR3 protein. The top ten clones hold approximately 49% of a sample with under 400,000 distinct CDR3 sequences, 18% of them seen once. The CDR3 covers 15 residues. Germline V gene sequence: CDR1 LGHDT, CDR2 YNNKEL (reference sequence). V gave up 4 bases and J gave up 3 bases, with 10 bases separating them.

This clonotype was sampled from a woman between 50 and 59 years old with Graves' hyperthyroidism. The V and J genes are TRBV3-1 and TRBJ2-6; D is perhaps TRBD1 (5 bases). Source material: blood. In DNA form, the CDR3 reads TGTGCCAGCAGCCCAGACAGAGGTGGGGCCAACGTCCTGACTTTC. Residues: CASSPDRGGANVLTF.